What follows are 27 T cell receptor beta chains derived from one specimen sequenced in a study of follicular helper T cells after annual influenza vaccination. Time point of the sample: 2015-2016 season, pre-vaccination. Clones were sequenced by immunoSEQ multiplex PCR, and TCRdb holds only the in-frame ones, with some missing. Of 510 or so clones in the sample, 75% to 85% are singletons; the top ten hold about 6.6%. The sample here was CXCR5+ CD38+ circulating T follicular helper cells from blood, taken on the day of influenza vaccination. Subset in this sample: circulating Tfh, non-naive CD4+CXCR5+PD-1+ (ICOS+CD38+ or ICOS-CD38-). The source is an adult who received the influenza vaccine.

This clone occurred once. This chain connects TRBV5-6 to TRBJ1-4; D is possibly TRBD1 (6 bases). The CDR3 is 14 residues long. Trimming took off 4 bases at V and 1 base at J, with 8 bases between the two ends. The germline gives CDR1 SGHDT, CDR2 YYEEEE. The CDR3 nucleotides read TGTGCCAGCAGCCCGGACAGAACTAATGAAAAACTGTTTTTT. Its translation is CASSPDRTNEKLFF.

The CDR3 loop is CGIQGDNEKLFF. The CDR3 coding sequence is TGCGGGATACAGGGGGACAATGAAAAACTGTTTTTT. The chain uses TRBV29-1 and TRBJ1-4, with TRBD1 matching over 8 bases. The length of the CDR3 is 12 residues. CDR1 and CDR2 (germline): SQVTM, ANQGSEA.

This clone was seen just once. CDR3 coding DNA: TGTGCCAGCAGCGTTACGAGCGGGCATTACAATGAGCAGTTCTTC. This gives the protein CASSVTSGHYNEQFF. The chain has TRBV9 and TRBJ2-1; D is possibly TRBD2 (6 bases). The CDR3 is 15 amino acids. V was clipped by 2 bases and J by 4 bases, with 13 bases between them. Germline V gene data show CDR1 as SGDLS and CDR2 as YYNGEE.

This clone was detected a few times. The rearrangement uses TRBV10-3 and TRBJ2-7, with D perhaps given as TRBD1 or TRBD2 (5 bases each). CDR1 is ENHRY and CDR2 is SYGVKD in the germline V gene. The CDR3 extends over 15 amino acids. V dropped 2 bases and J dropped 2 bases, with 13 bases sitting between them. In DNA, the CDR3 is TGTGCCATCAGTGAGGTACTTCGGGGCGCCTACGAGCAGTACTTC. Its translation: CAISEVLRGAYEQYF.

This chain uses TRBV7-8 with TRBJ1-1; 7 bases are a match to TRBD1. The ends lost 5 bases at V and 11 bases at J; junction bases unmatched: 14. The V gene's germline CDR1 is SGHVS and CDR2 FQNEAQ. CDR3 size: 14 residues. In DNA form, the CDR3 reads TGTGCCAGCAGCCCCCCGACAGGGATCGTAAGGGCTTTCTTT. Amino acids: CASSPPTGIVRAFF.

This sequence joins TRBV11-2 and TRBJ1-6; TRBD1 might be the D (6 bases). The CDR3 covers 15 residues. V was pared by 5 bases and J by 4 bases, with 12 bases between. Germline values: CDR1 SGHAT, CDR2 FQNNGV. The CDR3: CASSPDSAYNSPLHF. Written as DNA, the CDR3 is TGTGCCAGCAGCCCGGACAGCGCTTATAATTCACCCCTCCACTTT.

The CDR3 sequence is CSVEEGRVSGANVLTF. CDR3 DNA: TGCAGCGTTGAAGAGGGTCGGGTTTCCGGGGCCAACGTCCTGACTTTC. V and J are TRBV29-1 and TRBJ2-6, with unresolved D. The germline V gene has CDR1 SQVTM and CDR2 ANQGSEA. V was cut by 0 bases and J by 4 bases, with 13 bases left in between. CDR3 length: 16 amino acids. Filled out from reference TRBV29-1 and TRBJ2-6, the complete variable domain reads SAVISQKPSRDICQRGTSLTIQCQVDSQVTMMFWYRQQPGQSLTLIATANQGSEATYESGFVIDKFPISRPNLTFSTLTVSNMSPEDSSIYLCSVEEGRVSGANVLTFGAGSRLTVL.

The genes are TRBV6-5 and TRBJ2-2; 7 positions match TRBD2. V lost 1 base, J lost 4 bases, and 6 bases stayed unmatched. CDR1 is MNHEY, CDR2 SVGAGI, per germline. The CDR3 totals 16 residues. The chain's CDR3 is CASSYWGSGGTGELFF. The CDR3 coding sequence is TGTGCCAGCAGTTACTGGGGGTCGGGGGGCACCGGGGAGCTGTTTTTT.

The rearrangement links TRBV18 to TRBJ2-7, with 7 nucleotides matching TRBD1. The CDR3 spans 14 residues. Germline CDR1 KGHSH, CDR2 LQKENI. The V gene end was trimmed by 3 bases and the J gene end by 2 bases; junction bases not matched to a gene: 4. CDR3 protein: CASSPPGQAYEQYF. The CDR3, as DNA: TGTGCCAGCTCACCGCCAGGACAGGCCTACGAGCAGTACTTC.

V is TRBV7-2 and J is TRBJ2-1, with TRBD2 matching 7 bases. Looked up from germline, CDR1 is SGHTA and CDR2 is FQGNSA. CDR3 length: 16 amino acids. Trimming at V came to 5 bases and at J to 2 bases, leaving 9 bases not matched to a gene. This CDR3 is CASSPYSGPPYNEQFF. The CDR3 region has the DNA TGTGCCAGCAGCCCGTATAGCGGGCCACCCTACAATGAGCAGTTCTTC.

This clone came up a few times. An end of the junction differs from the germline gene, which may be a read error. The chain employs TRBV5-8 and TRBJ1-2; possibly TRBD1 for D (5 bases). The CDR3 sequence is 11 residues long. Germline V gives CDR1 SGHTS, CDR2 YDEGEE. The CDR3 DNA reads TGTGCCAGCAGCTCGGGATCCAGGGCGCGCTTC. Amino acid sequence: CASSSGSRARF. The entire variable domain, with the rest obtained from reference TRBV5-8 and TRBJ1-2, is as follows: EAGVTQSPTHLIKTRGQQATLRCSPISGHTSVYWYQQALGLGLQFLLWYDEGEERNRGNFPPRFSGRQFPNYSSELNVNALELEDSALYLCASSSGSRARFGSGTRLTVV.

This chain joins TRBV5-1 and TRBJ2-1; D gene unclear. CDR1 is SGHRS, CDR2 YFSETQ, per germline. Trimming took 4 bases from V and 8 from J, leaving 7 bases between them. The CDR3 has 11 residues. DNA for the CDR3: TGCGCCAGCAGCCCGGACGATGAGCAGTTCTTC. This codes for CASSPDDEQFF.

This clone has only one observation. The chain employs TRBV28 and TRBJ2-5; D gene uncertain. This CDR3 has 15 amino acids. Trimming removed 6 bases from V and 4 bases from J, with 18 bases in between. Germline loops: CDR1 MDHEN, CDR2 SYDVKM. CDR3 in amino acids: CASSPSGSWAETQYF. The DNA of the CDR3 is TGTGCCAGCAGCCCCTCCGGGTCCTGGGCAGAGACCCAGTACTTC.

This clone came up once. The rearrangement uses TRBV6-1 and TRBJ2-1, with TRBD1 matching over 7 bases. Germline lookup yields CDR1 MNHNS and CDR2 SASEGT. The length of the CDR3 is 13 residues. J was trimmed by 9 bases and V by 6 bases; bases with no gene match: 8. The CDR3 nucleotides read TGTGCCAGCAGAATTGACAGGGTCGGTGAGCAGTTCTTC. It translates to CASRIDRVGEQFF.

V is TRBV19 and J is TRBJ1-5; the match to TRBD1 covers 7 bases. This CDR3 comprises 15 residues. Germline CDR1 LNHDA, CDR2 SQIVND (reference sequence). The V gene end was trimmed by 5 bases and the J gene end by 4 bases; junction bases not matched to a gene: 8. The CDR3 here is CASSLDRRRNQPQHF. The CDR3 coding sequence is TGTGCCAGTAGTTTGGACAGGAGGAGGAATCAGCCCCAGCATTTT. Combining the CDR3 with reference TRBV19 and TRBJ1-5 gives the whole variable domain DGGITQSPKYLFRKEGQNVTLSCEQNLNHDAMYWYRQDPGQGLRLIYYSQIVNDFQKGDIAEGYSVSREKKESFPLTVTSAQKNPTAFYLCASSLDRRRNQPQHFGDGTRLSIL.

V and J are TRBV5-5 and TRBJ2-5, with a tentative D call TRBD2 (6 bases). Germline CDR1 SGHKS, CDR2 YYEKEE (reference sequence). V was trimmed by 5 bases and J by 2 bases, leaving 10 bases between them. The CDR3 runs to 13 residues. The CDR3, as DNA: TGTGCCAGCAGACCTCGGGAGCAAGAGACCCAGTACTTC. Its protein is CASRPREQETQYF.

V usage is TRBV5-1 and J usage is TRBJ1-1; TRBD1 might be the D (6 bases). The V gene's germline CDR1 is SGHRS and CDR2 YFSETQ. The CDR3 length is 14 residues. V lost 0 bases and J 1 base, leaving 7 bases between the germline ends. The CDR3, as DNA: TGCGCCAGCAGCTTGGGGGGGCGGAACACTGAAGCTTTCTTT. Translated, it gives CASSLGGRNTEAFF.

The chain employs TRBV5-1 and TRBJ2-5, with 8 bases fitting TRBD2. The ends lost 4 bases at V and 9 bases at J; junction bases unmatched: 8. Germline V gene lookup returns CDR1 SGHRS and CDR2 YFSETQ. There are 13 residues in the CDR3. The DNA for the CDR3 is TGCGCCAGCAGCCTAGGTGGGCGGGGGGCCCAGTACTTC. Translated, it gives CASSLGGRGAQYF.

There are a few counts of this clone. This chain connects TRBV5-4 to TRBJ1-1; D is unclear. Trimming left V 4 bases short and J 1 base short, with 11 bases between. CDR1 and CDR2 from the germline V gene are SGHNT and YYREEE (reference sequence). The CDR3 is 14 residues long. The CDR3 reads CASSPGQKNTEAFF. In DNA form, the CDR3 reads TGTGCCAGCAGCCCCGGGCAGAAGAACACTGAAGCTTTCTTT. Combining the CDR3 with reference TRBV5-4 and TRBJ1-1 gives the whole variable domain ETGVTQSPTHLIKTRGQQVTLRCSSQSGHNTVSWYQQALGQGPQFIFQYYREEENGRGNFPPRFSGLQFPNYSSELNVNALELDDSALYLCASSPGQKNTEAFFGQGTRLTVV.

The chain is built from TRBV6-4 and TRBJ1-1; D not resolved. The CDR3 has 13 amino acids. From germline, CDR1 is MRHNA and CDR2 SNTAGT. Trimming shortened V by 2 bases and J by 9 bases, and 13 bases separated the two germline ends. The CDR3 reads CASSDTLGGKAFF. For the CDR3, the DNA is TGTGCCAGCAGTGACACCCTAGGAGGTAAAGCTTTCTTT.

The V call is TRBV6-5, the J call TRBJ2-1; unclear D gene. From germline, CDR1 is MNHEY and CDR2 SVGAGI. Trimming pared 7 bases from V and 4 bases from J, leaving 11 bases between. The CDR3 extends over 13 amino acids. CDR3 bases: TGTGCCAGCAAACCGGACGTATACAATGAGCAGTTCTTC. Its translation: CASKPDVYNEQFF.

This sequence joins TRBV19 and TRBJ1-5; D ambiguous. Between the trimmed V and J ends, which lost 2 bases and 5 bases, there was a span of 13 bases. The CDR3 consists of 15 residues. Germline CDR1 reads LNHDA; CDR2 reads SQIVND (reference sequence). In DNA form, the CDR3 reads TGTGCCAGTAGTATAAGTAATGGCTTCGATCAGCCCCAGCATTTT. Translation: CASSISNGFDQPQHF.

J is TRBJ2-3 and V is TRBV10-1; D is uncertain. Looked up from germline, CDR1 is WNHNN and CDR2 is SYGVQD (reference sequence). This CDR3 contains 12 residues. The V and J ends lost 11 bases and 6 bases respectively, with 15 bases between them. The CDR3 here is CARLFWSDTQYF. The CDR3 nucleotides read TGCGCCCGCCTCTTCTGGTCGGATACGCAGTATTTT.

The chain links TRBV5-8 to TRBJ2-7, with TRBD1 matching 9 bases. This CDR3 has 17 amino acids. Losses at the gene ends were 3 bases for V and 3 bases for J; bases not matched to a gene: 13. Germline V CDR1 and CDR2: SGHTS, YDEGEE. In nucleotides, the CDR3 is TGTGCCAGCAGCTCGCCACCGGGACAGGGAGGCCACTACGAGCAGTACTTC. This encodes CASSSPPGQGGHYEQYF.

This clone has just one count. J is TRBJ2-2 and V is TRBV2; D is perhaps TRBD2 (5 bases). The CDR3 has 13 amino acids. Germline-derived CDR1 and CDR2 are SNHLY and FYNNEI. The V gene lost 6 bases and the J gene lost 4 bases, with 9 bases spanning the gap. DNA of the CDR3: TGTGCCAGCAGGGCGGAGGCCACCGGGGAGCTGTTTTTT. The encoded protein is CASRAEATGELFF.

The chain has TRBV27 and TRBJ2-7; D gene uncertain. V was cut by 6 bases and J by 2 bases, with 11 bases left in between. The CDR3 consists of 13 residues. Germline CDR1 is MNHEY and CDR2 is SMNVEV (reference sequence). CDR3 in amino acids: CASSRDLTYEQYF. For the CDR3, the DNA is TGTGCCAGCAGCCGAGACCTCACCTACGAGCAGTACTTC.

The chain is built from TRBV7-9 and TRBJ2-3; no reliable D call. V dropped 5 bases and J dropped 1 base, with 13 bases sitting between them. Germline V gives CDR1 SEHNR, CDR2 FQNEAQ (reference sequence). The CDR3 totals 15 residues. The CDR3 sequence is CASSRAVGGTDTQYF. The CDR3 DNA reads TGTGCCAGCAGCCGGGCGGTTGGAGGCACAGATACGCAGTATTTT.